This T cell receptor (beta chain) emerged from a study of T-cell memory formation after mild COVID-19. TCRdb re-called the 5' RACE reads with MiXCR, one entry per CDR3 protein. This table has around 35,000 distinct CDR3 sequences, about 7.7% appearing once. Whole-study results and caveats: Among contracting clones, CD4+ were mainly CM/EM and CD8+ enriched in EMRA. The study detected some responding clones in pre-infection memory, suggesting cross-reactive memory joined.

To note about this clonotype: Antigen unknown.

Germline CDR1 SGHAT, CDR2 FQDESV (reference sequence). V was shortened by 5 bases and J by 8 bases, with 15 bases between the two germline ends. The CDR3 consists of 14 residues. The J gene is TRBJ2-2, the V gene TRBV11-1; D not resolved. The clonotype was recovered from a man in his late teens or twenties who had mild COVID-19 (a few samples of this study predate the infection). Cell type and time point are not known. Sequenced sample: PBMCs or a T cell subset sorted from them (not recorded which). The CDR3 reads CASSPSVVFGELFF. In nucleotides, the CDR3 is TGTGCCAGCAGCCCCTCGGTGGTCTTTGGGGAGCTGTTTTTT.